This T cell receptor (beta chain) was retrieved from a study of T cell responses to AZD1222 COVID-19 vaccine. Looked up from germline, CDR1 is SGHTA and CDR2 is FQGNSA. The CDR3 has 14 residues. The V gene lost 8 bases and the J gene lost 2 bases, with 13 bases spanning the gap. With respect to this clone: As yet, its antigen is unknown.

Points from the study as a whole: Seropositive AZD1222 recipients at baseline numbered only five to seven.

Repertoires were generated with immunoSEQ multiplex PCR, while TCRdb's copy carries only in-frame clones and drops some. The data show over 150,000 clones, with around nine tenths seen just once and around 0.99% held by the top ten. The gene calls are TRBV7-2 and TRBJ1-3; the D gene is possibly TRBD1 (5 bases). The sequenced sample was peripheral blood, obtained 28 days after the second AZD1222 dose. The receptor was derived from an adult who received the AZD1222 COVID-19 vaccine. The CDR3 here is CASAAGVAGNTIYF. CDR3 bases: TGTGCCAGCGCCGCGGGGGTAGCTGGAAACACCATATATTTT.